Sequencing of this TCR beta chain was carried out in a study of naive and memory T cell subsets. General observations from the study: Possibly reflecting memory cells re-expressing CD45RA, a few larger clonotypes occurred in naive repertoires, especially CD8.

The CDR3 extends over 11 amino acids. The germline V gene has CDR1 SGDLS and CDR2 YYNGEE. V lost 6 bases to trimming and J lost 11 bases, with 12 bases between them. Two oligonucleotides, mixed equimolar, formed the beta constant-region primer covering TRBC1 and TRBC2. Ligated cDNA was amplified by four rounds of PCR with nested alpha and beta constant-region primers and SP2. TCRdb reprocessed the UMI-ligation and nested PCR reads with MiXCR, giving one entry per CDR3 protein. Of 85,000 to 130,000 distinct CDR3 sequences listed, about 14% are singletons. This clonotype has a count of ten or more. Antigen specificity is unknown.

The V call is TRBV9, the J call TRBJ2-1; D may be TRBD1 or TRBD2 (5 bases each). The clonotype originates from a human donor in good health. The sample comprised naive CD8+ T cells from blood. In DNA, the CDR3 is TGTGCCAGCACGCCCGGGGCCAAGCAGTTCTTC. This codes for CASTPGAKQFF.